The clone carrying this TCR beta chain was seen a few times. Antigen specificity is unknown. The study ran its PCR with 60 Vbeta and 13 Jbeta primers. Clones were sequenced by immunoSEQ multiplex PCR, and TCRdb holds only the in-frame ones, with some missing. The sample has approximately 180,000 clones, roughly 13% seen once. The source of the sample is a study of cytomegalovirus exposure and HLA in healthy donors. Study results and caveats: The classifier, whose performance was assessed in both the original and validation cohorts, reportedly diagnosed cytomegalovirus status with high specificity and sensitivity. Most TCR sequences showed up rarely, but some public TCRs showed up in many donors.

The junction had 3 bases not matched to a gene; V was cut back by 3 bases and J by 5 bases. There are 15 residues in the CDR3. Germline lookup yields CDR1 MGHDK and CDR2 SYGVNS. Donors showed nominal health when sampled, although they likely had unrecorded immune exposures. The source of this sequence is a man over 45 in good health and CMV-seropositive. The V and J genes are TRBV25-1 and TRBJ1-6; the match to TRBD1 covers 8 bases. The sample comprised PBMCs. CDR3 bases: TGTGCCAGCAGTGACCCGACAGGGGATAATTCACCCCTCCACTTT. Translating it yields CASSDPTGDNSPLHF.